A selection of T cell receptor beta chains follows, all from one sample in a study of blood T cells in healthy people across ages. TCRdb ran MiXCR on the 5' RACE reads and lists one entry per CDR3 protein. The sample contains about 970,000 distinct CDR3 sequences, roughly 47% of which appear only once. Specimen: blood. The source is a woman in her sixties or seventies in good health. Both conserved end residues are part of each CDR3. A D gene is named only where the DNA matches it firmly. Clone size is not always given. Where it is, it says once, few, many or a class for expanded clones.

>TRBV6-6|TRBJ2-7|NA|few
TGTGCCAGCAGTTACCGCGGACATCCCTACGAGCAGTACTTC
CASSYRGHPYEQYF
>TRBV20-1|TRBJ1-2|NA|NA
TGCAGTGCTAGAGATGGAGGAGGCTACACCTTC
CSARDGGGYTF
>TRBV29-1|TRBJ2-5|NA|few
TGCAGCGTTGACCACCAGGAACAAGAGACCCAGTACTTC
CSVDHQEQETQYF
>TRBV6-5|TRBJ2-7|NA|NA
TGTGCCAGCAGTTACTCGGCCGGGGGACAAAGATACGAGCAGTACTTC
CASSYSAGGQRYEQYF
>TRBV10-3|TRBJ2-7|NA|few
TGTGCCACCCAAGGGAAGGCTGCCTACGAGCAGTACTTC
CATQGKAAYEQYF
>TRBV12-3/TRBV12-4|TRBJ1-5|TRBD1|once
TGTGCCAGCAATAAGGACAGGAGGGGCAATCAGCCCCAGCATTTT
CASNKDRRGNQPQHF
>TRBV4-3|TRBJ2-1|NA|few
TGCGCCAGCAGCCCAGCCAGACCCAATGAGCAGTTCTTC
CASSPARPNEQFF
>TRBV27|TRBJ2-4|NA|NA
TGTGCCAGTGGCTATGAGGCCAAAAACATTCAGTACTTC
CASGYEAKNIQYF
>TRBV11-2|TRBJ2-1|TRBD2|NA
TGTGCCAGCAGCTCCCGGGACAGGAAAACTAGCGGGAGTCTCCATGAGCAGTTCTTC
CASSSRDRKTSGSLHEQFF
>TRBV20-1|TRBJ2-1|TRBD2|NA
TGCAGTGCTAGCACTAGCGGGAGGCTTGAGCAGTTCTTC
CSASTSGRLEQFF
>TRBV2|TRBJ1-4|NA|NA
TGTGCCAGCAGTGAAGGCCAGGCACAACGATCCCGGGAAAAACTGTTTTTT
CASSEGQAQRSREKLFF
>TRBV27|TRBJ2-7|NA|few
TGTGCCAGCGGGCCTGACCGGAGGTACGAGCAGTACTTC
CASGPDRRYEQYF
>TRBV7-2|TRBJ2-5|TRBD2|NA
TGTGCCAGCAGCTTAGCGCAGGCTAGCGGGCAAGAGACCCAGTACTTC
CASSLAQASGQETQYF
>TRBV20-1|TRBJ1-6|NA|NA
TGCAGTGCAGATCCGGGACGGAATAATTCACCCCTCCACTTT
CSADPGRNNSPLHF
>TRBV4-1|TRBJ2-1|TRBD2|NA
TGCGCCAGCAGCCTCGGGAGAGGGCAGGTGGGGATAGCGGGACCGGAGTTCTTC
CASSLGRGQVGIAGPEFF
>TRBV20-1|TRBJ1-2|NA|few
TGCAGTGCTAGAACCGGGTTAGGGGGCTACACCTTC
CSARTGLGGYTF
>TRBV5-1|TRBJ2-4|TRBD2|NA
TGCGCCAGCAAGGGGACTAGCGAGTACCAGGGGGAGCAGTACTTC
CASKGTSEYQGEQYF
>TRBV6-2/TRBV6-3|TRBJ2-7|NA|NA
TGTGCCAGCAGTTACTCGGTAGGGAATCACGAGCAGTACTTC
CASSYSVGNHEQYF
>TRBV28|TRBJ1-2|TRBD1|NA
TGTGCCAGCAGCCCTACCGGGACAGGGGCGCCTACCTATGGCTACACCTTC
CASSPTGTGAPTYGYTF
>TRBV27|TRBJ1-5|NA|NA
TGTGCCAGCTCGGGGGGGGGTAGACATCAGCCCCAGCATTTT
CASSGGGRHQPQHF
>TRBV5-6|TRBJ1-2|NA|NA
TGTGCCAGCAGCTTTTTTGAACAGGGAACTTATGGCTACACCTTC
CASSFFEQGTYGYTF
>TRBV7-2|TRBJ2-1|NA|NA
TGTGCCAGCAGCTTATGGGGGAGAACCGCCCCTGAGCAGTTCTTC
CASSLWGRTAPEQFF
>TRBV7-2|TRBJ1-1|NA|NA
TGTGCCAGCAGCCGCAGGACCCCTTCGGCTTTCTTT
CASSRRTPSAFF
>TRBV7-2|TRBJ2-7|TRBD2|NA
TGTGCCAGCAGCCCTCCCTGGAGCGGGAGTACTAGCGAGCAGTACTTC
CASSPPWSGSTSEQYF
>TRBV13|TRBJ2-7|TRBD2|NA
TGTGCCAGCAGCTCCAGACTAGCGGGGTATAGCGGCTACGAGCAGTACTTC
CASSSRLAGYSGYEQYF
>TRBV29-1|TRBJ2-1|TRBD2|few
TGCAGCGTCGACACTAGCGGGGGCTCCTACAATGAGCAGTTCTTC
CSVDTSGGSYNEQFF
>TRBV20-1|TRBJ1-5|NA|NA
TGCAGTGCTAGTTGGGGGGAGGTCTACCAGCCCCAGCATTTT
CSASWGEVYQPQHF
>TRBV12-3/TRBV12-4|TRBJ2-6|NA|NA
TGTGCCAGCAGTCGCACAGGGCCTGGGGCCAACGTCCTGACTTTC
CASSRTGPGANVLTF
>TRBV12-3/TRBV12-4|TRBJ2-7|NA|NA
TGTGCCAGCAGGGGTATGGGGTACGAGCAGTACTTC
CASRGMGYEQYF
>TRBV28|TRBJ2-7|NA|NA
TGTGCCAGCAGTTTAAAGGGTGACGAGCAGTACTTC
CASSLKGDEQYF
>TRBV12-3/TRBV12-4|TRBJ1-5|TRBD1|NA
TGTGCCACATCCCGGGACAGGATCAATCAGCCCCAGCATTTT
CATSRDRINQPQHF
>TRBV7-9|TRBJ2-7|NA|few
TGTGCCAGCAGATTAGGCGGGACCACCTACGAGCAGTACTTC
CASRLGGTTYEQYF
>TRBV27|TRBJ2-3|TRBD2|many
TGTGCCAGCAGCCTTAGGCCTAGCGGGACCTCAGATACGCAGTATTTT
CASSLRPSGTSDTQYF
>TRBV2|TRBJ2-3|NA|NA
TGTGCCACCCGGACCGACACAGATACGCAGTATTTT
CATRTDTDTQYF
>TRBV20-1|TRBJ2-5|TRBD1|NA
TGCAGTGGAATTCCGCGGGACAGGGGGCTCTCGTTGGAGACCCAGTACTTC
CSGIPRDRGLSLETQYF
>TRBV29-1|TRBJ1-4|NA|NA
TGCAGCGTTGAAGATCAGGGGTCCTATAATGAAAAACTGTTTTTT
CSVEDQGSYNEKLFF
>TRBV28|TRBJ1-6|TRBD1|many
TGTGCCAGCACTGTCTCGGACAGGGCAAATTCACCCCTCCACTTT
CASTVSDRANSPLHF
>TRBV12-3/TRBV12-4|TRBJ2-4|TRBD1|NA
TGTGCCAGCAGACCCGACAGGGGGAGGGGATTAGACATTCAGTACTTC
CASRPDRGRGLDIQYF
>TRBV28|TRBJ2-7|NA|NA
TGTGCCAGCAGTTTAATTGGGTCGAGGCAGTACTTC
CASSLIGSRQYF